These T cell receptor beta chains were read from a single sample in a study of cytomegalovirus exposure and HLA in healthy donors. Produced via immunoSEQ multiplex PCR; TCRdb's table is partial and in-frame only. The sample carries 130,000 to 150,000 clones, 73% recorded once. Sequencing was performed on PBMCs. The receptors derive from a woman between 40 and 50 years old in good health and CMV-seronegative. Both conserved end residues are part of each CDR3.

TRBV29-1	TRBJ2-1	CSVWTSGGYNEQFF
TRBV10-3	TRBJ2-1	CAISESLAGGRNEQFF
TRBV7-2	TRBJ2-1	CASSPLAGAYNEQFF
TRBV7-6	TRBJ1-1	CASSSRTTNTEAFF
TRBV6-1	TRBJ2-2	CASNQQGVTGELFF
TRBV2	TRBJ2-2	CASSEKTGADTGELFF
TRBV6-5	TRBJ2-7	CASSYSSSGSYEQYF
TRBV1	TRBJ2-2	CTSSQATSGGAPNGELFF
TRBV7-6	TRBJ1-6	CASSLEAGGESPLHF
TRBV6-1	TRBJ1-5	CASSEMGRWTGPYSNQPQHF
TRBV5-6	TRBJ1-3	CASSLRGRVSGNTIYF
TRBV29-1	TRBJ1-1	CSGGIAVNTEAFF
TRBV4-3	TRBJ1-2	CASSQEQGNYGYTF
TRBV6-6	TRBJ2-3	CATFAGNTDTQYF
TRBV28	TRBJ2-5	CASSLSGVREETQYF
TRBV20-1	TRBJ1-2	CSVLQDGYTF
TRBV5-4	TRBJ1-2	CASSLGTKANYGYTF
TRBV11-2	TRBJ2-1	CASSFSGGRLDEQFF
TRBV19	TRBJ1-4	CASTLLAEEKLFF
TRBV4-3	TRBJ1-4	CASSLRGGDEKLFF
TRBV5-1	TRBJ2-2	CASSLGPSGGDTGELFF
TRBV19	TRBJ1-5	CASSISQYSNQPQHF
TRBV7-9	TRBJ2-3	CASSFMKTSGGADTQYF
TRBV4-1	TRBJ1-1	CASSQAQGVSGTEAFF